Listed below are T cell receptor beta chains from one sample, sequenced in a study of blood T cell repertoires in COVID-19. TCRdb keeps only in-frame clones here, not all; method: immunoSEQ multiplex PCR. The repertoire holds approximately 400,000 clones, with 89% as singletons. The sample taken for sequencing was peripheral blood. The origin of the receptors is a middle-aged man with acute or convalescent COVID-19. The CDR3 runs from the conserved cysteine through the conserved F or W. The order of the fields is clone size, V gene, D gene, J gene, CDR3 protein, CDR3 DNA. The D gene is left open where the match is weak. For some rows the clone size is stated as once, few or many, or as a class when expanded; others skip it.

clone size: .; V gene: TRBV7-8; D gene: .; J gene: TRBJ2-6; CDR3 protein: CASSLERRPGANVLTF; CDR3 DNA: TGTGCCAGCAGCTTAGAGCGGAGACCTGGGGCCAACGTCCTGACTTTC
clone size: .; V gene: TRBV18; D gene: .; J gene: TRBJ1-3; CDR3 protein: CASSPDPGPGNTIYF; CDR3 DNA: TGTGCCAGCTCACCAGACCCAGGTCCGGGAAACACCATATATTTT
clone size: .; V gene: TRBV4-1; D gene: .; J gene: TRBJ1-4; CDR3 protein: CASSPRGEKLFF; CDR3 DNA: TGCGCCAGCAGTCCTCGGGGTGAAAAACTGTTTTTT
clone size: .; V gene: TRBV12-3/TRBV12-4; D gene: .; J gene: TRBJ2-4; CDR3 protein: CASSFAGSNIQYF; CDR3 DNA: TGTGCCAGCAGTTTTGCAGGGTCAAACATTCAGTACTTC
clone size: .; V gene: TRBV7-2; D gene: .; J gene: TRBJ2-3; CDR3 protein: CASSLAVVAETDTQYF; CDR3 DNA: TGTGCCAGCAGCTTAGCGGTCGTGGCGGAGACAGATACGCAGTATTTT
clone size: once; V gene: TRBV13; D gene: .; J gene: TRBJ1-5; CDR3 protein: CASSLATGCVSNQPQHF; CDR3 DNA: TGTGCCAGCAGCTTAGCAACAGGGTGTGTCAGCAATCAGCCCCAGCATTTT
clone size: once; V gene: TRBV7-2; D gene: TRBD2; J gene: TRBJ2-7; CDR3 protein: CASSPAGGGTTNEQYF; CDR3 DNA: TGTGCCAGCAGCCCGGCCGGCGGGGGAACAACTAACGAGCAGTACTTC
clone size: .; V gene: TRBV24-1; D gene: TRBD2; J gene: TRBJ2-3; CDR3 protein: CATSDPGGQTDTQYF; CDR3 DNA: TGTGCCACCAGTGACCCGGGGGGGCAAACAGATACGCAGTATTTT
clone size: .; V gene: TRBV5-5; D gene: .; J gene: TRBJ2-2; CDR3 protein: CASCKSVNTGELFF; CDR3 DNA: TGTGCCAGCTGCAAGTCAGTGAACACCGGGGAGCTGTTTTTT
clone size: .; V gene: TRBV5-1; D gene: TRBD1; J gene: TRBJ2-2; CDR3 protein: CASSHLRTGGNTGELFF; CDR3 DNA: TGCGCCAGCAGCCACCTAAGGACAGGTGGGAACACCGGGGAGCTGTTTTTT
clone size: .; V gene: TRBV12-3/TRBV12-4; D gene: .; J gene: TRBJ1-2; CDR3 protein: CASSGGYGYTF; CDR3 DNA: TGTGCCAGCAGTGGAGGCTATGGCTACACCTTC
clone size: .; V gene: TRBV5-4; D gene: TRBD2; J gene: TRBJ2-7; CDR3 protein: CASKPSGRTSYEQYF; CDR3 DNA: TGTGCCAGCAAACCTAGCGGGAGAACCTCCTACGAGCAGTACTTC
clone size: .; V gene: TRBV19; D gene: TRBD2; J gene: TRBJ2-7; CDR3 protein: CASTETSGSLYEQYF; CDR3 DNA: TGTGCCAGTACTGAGACTAGCGGGAGTCTATACGAGCAGTACTTC
clone size: .; V gene: TRBV7-8; D gene: TRBD1; J gene: TRBJ1-2; CDR3 protein: CASSLRLRDRNYGYTF; CDR3 DNA: TGTGCCAGCAGCTTGAGACTCCGGGACAGAAACTATGGCTACACCTTC
clone size: .; V gene: TRBV28; D gene: .; J gene: TRBJ2-5; CDR3 protein: CASSLPRGGIETQYF; CDR3 DNA: TGTGCCAGCAGTTTACCAAGGGGCGGGATAGAGACCCAGTACTTC
clone size: .; V gene: TRBV28; D gene: .; J gene: TRBJ1-1; CDR3 protein: CATYRKGNTEAFF; CDR3 DNA: TGTGCCACCTACAGGAAGGGCAACACTGAAGCTTTCTTT
clone size: .; V gene: TRBV19; D gene: .; J gene: TRBJ1-5; CDR3 protein: CASRGRTPNQPQHF; CDR3 DNA: TGTGCCAGTAGGGGGCGAACCCCCAATCAGCCCCAGCATTTT
clone size: .; V gene: TRBV11-2; D gene: .; J gene: TRBJ1-1; CDR3 protein: CASSLEGAEAFF; CDR3 DNA: TGTGCCAGCAGCTTAGAGGGAGCCGAAGCTTTCTTT
clone size: .; V gene: TRBV6-5; D gene: .; J gene: TRBJ1-1; CDR3 protein: CASSYGQGTEAFF; CDR3 DNA: TGTGCCAGCAGTTACGGGCAGGGCACTGAAGCTTTCTTT
clone size: .; V gene: TRBV28; D gene: TRBD2; J gene: TRBJ2-3; CDR3 protein: CASRPGGGIPNAYTDTQYF; CDR3 DNA: TGTGCCAGCCGGCCTGGGGGGGGTATCCCGAATGCCTACACAGATACGCAGTATTTT
clone size: .; V gene: TRBV9; D gene: .; J gene: TRBJ1-4; CDR3 protein: CASSGSAGSLGEKLFF; CDR3 DNA: TGTGCCAGCAGCGGAAGCGCAGGGTCGTTAGGTGAAAAACTGTTTTTT
clone size: .; V gene: TRBV5-1; D gene: TRBD1; J gene: TRBJ1-1; CDR3 protein: CASSWVPGGSTEAFF; CDR3 DNA: TGCGCCAGCAGCTGGGTACCAGGGGGGAGCACTGAAGCTTTCTTT
clone size: .; V gene: TRBV12-3/TRBV12-4; D gene: .; J gene: TRBJ1-2; CDR3 protein: CASSLQSNYGYTF; CDR3 DNA: TGTGCCAGCAGTTTACAGTCTAACTATGGCTACACCTTC
clone size: few; V gene: TRBV5-4; D gene: TRBD1; J gene: TRBJ2-2; CDR3 protein: CASSSLLGQGTGELFF; CDR3 DNA: TGTGCCAGCAGCTCCCTGTTGGGACAGGGCACCGGGGAGCTGTTTTTT
clone size: .; V gene: TRBV7-7; D gene: TRBD2; J gene: TRBJ2-1; CDR3 protein: CASSPSGSGPYNEQFF; CDR3 DNA: TGTGCTAGCAGTCCTAGCGGTTCTGGGCCCTACAATGAGCAGTTCTTC